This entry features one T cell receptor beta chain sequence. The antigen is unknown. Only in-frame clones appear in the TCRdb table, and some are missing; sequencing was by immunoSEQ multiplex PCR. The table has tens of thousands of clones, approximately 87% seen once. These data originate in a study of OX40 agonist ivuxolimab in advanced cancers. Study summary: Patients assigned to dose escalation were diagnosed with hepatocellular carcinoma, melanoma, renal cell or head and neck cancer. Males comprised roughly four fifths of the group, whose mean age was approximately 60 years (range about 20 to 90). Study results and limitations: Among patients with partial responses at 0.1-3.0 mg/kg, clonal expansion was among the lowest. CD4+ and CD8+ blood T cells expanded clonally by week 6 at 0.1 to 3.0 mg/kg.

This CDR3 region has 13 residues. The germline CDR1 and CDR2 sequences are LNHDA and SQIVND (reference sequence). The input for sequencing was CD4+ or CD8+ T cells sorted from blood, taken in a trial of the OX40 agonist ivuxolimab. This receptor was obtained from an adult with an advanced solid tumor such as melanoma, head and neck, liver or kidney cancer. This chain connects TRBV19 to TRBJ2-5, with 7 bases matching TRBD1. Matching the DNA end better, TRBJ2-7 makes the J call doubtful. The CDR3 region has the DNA TGTGCCAGTAGTTCGGGGACAGTCTACGAGCAGTACTTC. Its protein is CASSSGTVYEQYF.